This TCR beta chain is drawn from a study of regulatory T cells in long-lasting Graves disease. Overall study results and limits: Possibly, too few samples lowered accuracy. Rather than thyroid tissue, only peripheral blood underwent study.

Remarks on this clonotype: No antigen is known for it.

Construction of the TCR beta libraries employed iRepertoire HTBI primers in conjunction with Arm-PCR of CDR3 regions. TCRdb reprocessed the multiplex PCR reads with MiXCR, giving one entry per CDR3 protein. The sample holds 400,000 to 600,000 distinct CDR3 sequences, 20% to 25% seen once. Time point of the sample: persistent/refractory GD, antithyroid drugs over 5 years with positive TRAb. PBMCs provided the RNA from which the TCR library was made. Approximately 8.3 milliliters of peripheral blood went into EDTA tubes. Germline lookup yields CDR1 SQVTM and CDR2 ANQGSEA. The CDR3 runs to 15 residues. V shed 5 bases, J shed 0 bases, and the junction held 6 bases outside the gene matches.

The clonotype was recovered from a female donor with Graves disease. This chain links TRBV29-1 with TRBJ2-2; 7 positions agree with TRBD1. The sequencing here drew on peripheral blood mononuclear cells (PBMCs), taken when the disease was refractory, from a patient treated with antithyroid drugs. CDR3 amino acids: CSVSPGTANTGELFF. The DNA for the CDR3 is TGCAGCGTTTCACCGGGGACAGCGAACACCGGGGAGCTGTTTTTT.